In this sample, the clone carrying this T cell receptor beta chain turned up once. The antigen remains undetermined. The source of the sample is a study of cytomegalovirus exposure and HLA in healthy donors. Germline V CDR1 and CDR2: LGHNT, FRNRAP. This CDR3 region has 15 residues. V trimming: 2 bases; J trimming: 5 bases; junction bases outside the gene matches: 2. The study ran its PCR with 60 Vbeta and 13 Jbeta primers. Using immunoSEQ multiplex PCR, the repertoire was profiled, and TCRdb retains in-frame clones only, with some absent. The data hold approximately 50,000 clones, with 83% observed a single time. General study findings and limits: The HLA-A and HLA-B alleles of most subjects were reportedly predicted accurately from TCR beta sequences. Some TCR beta chains (approximately 180 of them) were listed as cytomegalovirus-associated. Usually a TCR sequence was rare, but some public TCRs were found in many donors. The study carried out a later analysis of TCR beta sequences. It associated around 17,000 of them with specific HLA alleles at a false discovery rate of 0.05.

This clonotype was obtained from a young man in good health and CMV-seronegative. Specimen: PBMCs. The rearrangement joins TRBV12-5 to TRBJ1-6; TRBD1 matches 8 bases. The CDR3 DNA reads TGTGCTAGTGGTTTGTCGACAGGGGATAATTCACCCCTCCACTTT. It translates to CASGLSTGDNSPLHF.